This T cell receptor (beta chain) was sequenced in a study of regulatory T cells in long-lasting Graves disease. The time point: newly diagnosed GD, antithyroid drugs for less than 3 months. Scientists built the TCR library using RNA that was extracted from PBMCs. The germline V gene encodes CDR1 SNHLY and CDR2 FYNNEI. This CDR3 region has 18 residues. Deletions cut 0 bases from V and 0 bases from J, with 17 bases between. Library construction for TCR beta used iRepertoire HTBI primers and Arm-PCR of CDR3 regions. A single record per CDR3 protein comes from TCRdb applying MiXCR to the multiplex PCR reads. The table includes 200,000 to 250,000 distinct CDR3 sequences, roughly 19% detected once. This clonotype has at least ten counts. These data were also filed under a second study, of T cells in Graves' hyperthyroidism and ophthalmopathy. That study adds: On the basis of clinical symptoms, serum thyroxine and TRAb, thyroid ultrasound and orbital computed tomography, diagnoses were made. The HTBI primer set was used in a first-round RT-PCR of the TCR CDR3.

The rearrangement links TRBV2 to TRBJ1-1; no definite D call. Sequencing used peripheral blood mononuclear cells (PBMCs), obtained at new diagnosis, from a patient treated with antithyroid drugs. This TCR derives from a young woman with Graves disease. CDR3: CASSEALRLKGMNTEAFF. The CDR3 nucleotides read TGTGCCAGCAGTGAAGCGCTTCGCCTAAAAGGCATGAACACTGAAGCTTTCTTT.